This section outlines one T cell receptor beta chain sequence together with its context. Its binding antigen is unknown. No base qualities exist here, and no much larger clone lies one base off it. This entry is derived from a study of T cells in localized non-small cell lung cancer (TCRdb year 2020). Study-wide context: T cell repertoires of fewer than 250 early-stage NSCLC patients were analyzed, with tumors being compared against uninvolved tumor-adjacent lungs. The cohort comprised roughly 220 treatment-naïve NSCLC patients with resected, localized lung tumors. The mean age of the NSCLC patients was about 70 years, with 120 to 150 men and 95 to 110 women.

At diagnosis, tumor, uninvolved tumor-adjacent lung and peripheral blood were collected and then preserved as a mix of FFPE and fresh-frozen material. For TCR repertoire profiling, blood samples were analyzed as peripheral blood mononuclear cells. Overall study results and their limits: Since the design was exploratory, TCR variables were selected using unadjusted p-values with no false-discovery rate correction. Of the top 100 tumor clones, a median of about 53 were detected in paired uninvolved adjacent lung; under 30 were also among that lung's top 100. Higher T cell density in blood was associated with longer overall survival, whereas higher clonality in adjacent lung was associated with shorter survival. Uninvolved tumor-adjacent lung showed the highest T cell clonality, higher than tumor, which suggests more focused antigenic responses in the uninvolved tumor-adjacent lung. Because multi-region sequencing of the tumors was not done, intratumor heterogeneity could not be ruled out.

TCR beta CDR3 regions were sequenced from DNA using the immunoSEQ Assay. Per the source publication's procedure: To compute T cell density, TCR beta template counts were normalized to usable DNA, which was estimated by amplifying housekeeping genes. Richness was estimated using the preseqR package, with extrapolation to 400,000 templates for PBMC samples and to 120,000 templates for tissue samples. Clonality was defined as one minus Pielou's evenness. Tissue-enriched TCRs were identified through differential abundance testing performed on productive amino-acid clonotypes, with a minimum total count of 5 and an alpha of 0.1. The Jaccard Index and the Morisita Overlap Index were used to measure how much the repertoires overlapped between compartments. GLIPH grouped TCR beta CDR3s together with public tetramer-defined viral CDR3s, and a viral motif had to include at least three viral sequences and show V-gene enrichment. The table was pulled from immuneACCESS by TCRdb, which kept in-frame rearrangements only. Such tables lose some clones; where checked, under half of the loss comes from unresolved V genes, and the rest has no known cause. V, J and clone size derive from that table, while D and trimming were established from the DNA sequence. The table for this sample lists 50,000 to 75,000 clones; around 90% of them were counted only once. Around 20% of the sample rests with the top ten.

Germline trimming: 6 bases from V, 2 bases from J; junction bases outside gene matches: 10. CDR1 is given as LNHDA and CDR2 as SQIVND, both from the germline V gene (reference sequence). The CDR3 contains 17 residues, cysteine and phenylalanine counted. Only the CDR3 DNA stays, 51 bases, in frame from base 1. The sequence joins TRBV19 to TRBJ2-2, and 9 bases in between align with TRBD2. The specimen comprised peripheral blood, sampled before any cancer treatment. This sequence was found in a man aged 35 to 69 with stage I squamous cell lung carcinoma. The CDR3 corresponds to CASRSALGLANTGELFF. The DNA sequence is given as TGTGCCAGTAGATCGGCACTGGGACTAGCAAACACCGGGGAGCTGTTTTTT.